This TCR beta chain was recovered during a study of T cells in Graves' hyperthyroidism and ophthalmopathy (dated by TCRdb to the late 2010s). Describing the broader study: Peripheral blood samples were taken at initial diagnosis, before any treatment was given. After blood sampling, hyperthyroidism patients were treated with methimazole at a starting dose of 30 mg daily, and ophthalmopathy patients were treated with high-dose intravenous methylprednisolone. A discovery cohort of 95 to 100 patients, about 43 with Graves' ophthalmopathy and under 60 with stable Graves' hyperthyroidism, was used to find distinguishing TCR V-J signatures. For training and testing, the 100 or so patients in the discovery cohort were randomly divided in a 7:3 ratio. The paper reports TCR Vbeta CDR3 sequencing of approximately 140 peripheral blood samples: approximately 43 ophthalmopathy, under 85 hyperthyroidism and some 17 progressor patients. In several Graves' hyperthyroidism patients, the study also compared T-cell repertoires from thyroid tissue with T-cell repertoires from blood. Whether ophthalmopathy could be predicted prospectively was tested in an independent validation cohort made up of about 20 hyperthyroidism patients plus 17 patients who later progressed to ophthalmopathy.

On this clonotype itself: Its antigen is unknown. No much larger clonotype is one base removed from it; base qualities were not supplied.

Graves' hyperthyroidism was defined as stable when no progression to ophthalmopathy occurred over 18 months of follow-up. Hyperthyroidism patients were newly diagnosed, had a disease duration of under 2 months, and were aged 18 to 65 years. Patients with uncontrolled infections, other autoimmune diseases, pregnancy or lactation were excluded. Diagnoses relied on clinical symptoms, serum thyroxine and TRAb, thyroid ultrasound and orbital computed tomography. Ficoll-Paque density gradient centrifugation was used to isolate PBMCs from around 10 ml of fresh peripheral blood. Total RNA was extracted using Trizol reagent, and RNA quality was assessed on an Agilent 2100 Bioanalyzer. Including cysteine and phenylalanine, the CDR3 has 12 amino acids. The kept DNA is CDR3 alone, 36 bases in frame from the first base. V is pared back by 8 bases and J by 2 bases, with 10 bases lying between the germline termini. CDR1 is given as MNHEY and CDR2 as SVGEGT, both from the germline V gene.

Overall study results and their limits: In validation, the model predicted progression to ophthalmopathy with around 71% sensitivity and around 72% specificity, a median of roughly seven months before onset. Sample size was not statistically predetermined, and investigators were not blinded to group allocation. In cross-validation, a model built on a 13 V-J signature told ophthalmopathy apart from stable hyperthyroidism with less than 90% sensitivity and 81% to 82% specificity, and in testing the same model reached 80%/75%. Most expanded thyroid clonotypes (frequency above 0.001) were also detected in blood, a finding suggesting that blood repertoires may reflect thyroid immune responses.

The TCR beta CDR3 regions were amplified from RNA transcripts. The TCR CDR3 was subjected to a first round of RT-PCR using the HTBI primer set and the Qiagen OneStep RT-PCR kit. Libraries were constructed in a second round of multiplex PCR, after which size selection and purification were performed. Libraries were sequenced paired-end with 100 bp reads on an Illumina HiSeq2000. Per the original workflow: SOAPnuke was used to process the raw data, throwing out any read that contained adapters or uncalled bases, had a mean Phred below 15, or lacked an exact constant-primer or identifier match. COPE v1.2.5 was used to merge high-quality paired reads, and clonotypes were defined as unique nucleotide sequences. Clonotypes were aligned to IMGT TRBV, TRBD and TRBJ reference segments using MiTCR v1.1. Analysis was restricted to V-J combinations with a frequency above 0.0001, which covered about 99% of repertoires. The TCS score was defined as the ratio of F50 (clonal expansion) to E x V (chaos), calculated using BLOSUM62-based TCRdist between CDR3 peptides within each V-J. Welch's t-statistics and random forest reduced some 510 V-J features to fewer than 15, which were used in a naive Bayes classifier (R e1071). The public reads were reanalyzed by TCRdb: fastp trimming at Q25, MiXCR alignment, in-frame beta chains only. Records with the same CDR3 protein are collapsed into one entry carrying the most frequent genes and DNA. It is TCRdb's table, rather than the study itself, that gives the V and J calls and clone size. The sample table records 380,000 or so distinct CDR3 sequences; roughly 19% of these occur just once. About 3.5% of the sample is held by the ten biggest clonotypes.

The specimen was blood. This receptor was taken from a woman aged 18-35 years with Graves' hyperthyroidism. The chain was built from TRBV6-2 or TRBV6-3 and TRBJ2-7; the D gene may be TRBD1 or TRBD2, since each aligns over 6 bases. The encoded CDR3 is CASEGGTYEQYF. The nucleotides are TGTGCCAGCGAGGGGGGTACCTACGAGCAGTACTTC.